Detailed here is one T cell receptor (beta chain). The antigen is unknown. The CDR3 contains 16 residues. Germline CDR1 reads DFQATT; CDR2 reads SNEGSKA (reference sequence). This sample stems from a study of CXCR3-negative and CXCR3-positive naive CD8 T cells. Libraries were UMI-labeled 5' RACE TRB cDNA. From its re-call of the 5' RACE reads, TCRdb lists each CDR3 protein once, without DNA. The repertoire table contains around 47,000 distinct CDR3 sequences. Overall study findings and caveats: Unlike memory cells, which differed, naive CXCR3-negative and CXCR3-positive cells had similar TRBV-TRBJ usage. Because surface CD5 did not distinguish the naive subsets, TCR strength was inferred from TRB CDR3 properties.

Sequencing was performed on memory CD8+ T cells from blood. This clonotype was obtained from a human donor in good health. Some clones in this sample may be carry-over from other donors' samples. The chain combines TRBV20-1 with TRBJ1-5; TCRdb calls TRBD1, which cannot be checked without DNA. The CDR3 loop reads CSARDISGGANQPQHF.